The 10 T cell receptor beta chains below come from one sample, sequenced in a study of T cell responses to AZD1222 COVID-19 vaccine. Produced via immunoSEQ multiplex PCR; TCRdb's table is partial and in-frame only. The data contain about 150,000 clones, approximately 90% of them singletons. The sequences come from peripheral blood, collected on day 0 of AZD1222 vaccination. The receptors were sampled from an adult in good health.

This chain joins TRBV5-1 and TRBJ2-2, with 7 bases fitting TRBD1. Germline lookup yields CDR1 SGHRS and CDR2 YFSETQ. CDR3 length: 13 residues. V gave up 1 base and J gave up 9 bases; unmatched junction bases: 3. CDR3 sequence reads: CASSLIGGRELFF. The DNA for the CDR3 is TGCGCCAGCAGCTTGATAGGGGGCAGGGAGCTGTTTTTT.

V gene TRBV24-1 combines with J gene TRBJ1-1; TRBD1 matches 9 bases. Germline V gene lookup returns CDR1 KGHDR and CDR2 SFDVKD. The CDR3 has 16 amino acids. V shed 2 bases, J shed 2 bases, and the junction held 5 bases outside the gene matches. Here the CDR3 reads CATSDSGTGHNTEAFF. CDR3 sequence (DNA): TGTGCCACCAGTGATTCGGGGACAGGGCATAACACTGAAGCTTTCTTT.

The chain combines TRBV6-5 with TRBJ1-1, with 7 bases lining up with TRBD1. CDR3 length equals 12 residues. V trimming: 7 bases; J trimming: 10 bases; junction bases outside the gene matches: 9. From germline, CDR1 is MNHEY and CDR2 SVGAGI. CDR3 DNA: TGTGCCAGCACCTTAGAGACAGGGTCAGCTTTCTTT. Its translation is CASTLETGSAFF.

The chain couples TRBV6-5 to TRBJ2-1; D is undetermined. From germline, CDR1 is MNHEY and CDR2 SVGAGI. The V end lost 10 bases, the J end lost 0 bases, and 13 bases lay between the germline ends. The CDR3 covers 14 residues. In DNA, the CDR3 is TGTGCCATCAATCCTAGGAGCTCCTACAATGAGCAGTTCTTC. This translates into CAINPRSSYNEQFF.

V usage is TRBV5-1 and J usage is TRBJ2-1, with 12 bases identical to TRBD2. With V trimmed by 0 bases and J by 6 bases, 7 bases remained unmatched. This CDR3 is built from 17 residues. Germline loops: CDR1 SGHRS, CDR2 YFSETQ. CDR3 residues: CASSLGGTSGPFNEQFF. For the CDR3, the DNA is TGCGCCAGCAGCTTGGGGGGGACTAGCGGGCCTTTCAATGAGCAGTTCTTC.

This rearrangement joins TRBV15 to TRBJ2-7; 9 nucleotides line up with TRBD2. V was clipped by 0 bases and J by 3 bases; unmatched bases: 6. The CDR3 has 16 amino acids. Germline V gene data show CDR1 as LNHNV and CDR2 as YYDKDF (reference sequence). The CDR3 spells CATSRDRASGIYEQYF. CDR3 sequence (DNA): TGTGCCACCAGCAGAGATCGGGCTAGCGGGATCTACGAGCAGTACTTC.

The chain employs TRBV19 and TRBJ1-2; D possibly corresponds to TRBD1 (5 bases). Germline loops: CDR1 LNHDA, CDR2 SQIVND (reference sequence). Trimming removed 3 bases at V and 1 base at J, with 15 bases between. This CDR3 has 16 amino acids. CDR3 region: CASSIKGPAGNYGYTF. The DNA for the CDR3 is TGTGCCAGTAGTATCAAGGGACCAGCGGGTAACTATGGCTACACCTTC.

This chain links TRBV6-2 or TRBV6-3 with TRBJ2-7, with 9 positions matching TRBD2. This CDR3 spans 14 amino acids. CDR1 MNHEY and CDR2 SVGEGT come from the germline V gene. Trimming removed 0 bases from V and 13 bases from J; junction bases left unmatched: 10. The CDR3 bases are TGTGCCAGCAGTTACTCGAGCGGACCTAGCGGGGACTACTTC. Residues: CASSYSSGPSGDYF.

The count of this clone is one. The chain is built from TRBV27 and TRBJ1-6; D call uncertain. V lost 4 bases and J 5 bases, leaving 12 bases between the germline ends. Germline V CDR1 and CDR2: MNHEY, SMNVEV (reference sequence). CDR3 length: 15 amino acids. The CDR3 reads CASSSLGGNNSPLHF. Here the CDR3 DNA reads TGTGCCAGCAGTTCCCTGGGAGGGAATAATTCACCCCTCCACTTT.

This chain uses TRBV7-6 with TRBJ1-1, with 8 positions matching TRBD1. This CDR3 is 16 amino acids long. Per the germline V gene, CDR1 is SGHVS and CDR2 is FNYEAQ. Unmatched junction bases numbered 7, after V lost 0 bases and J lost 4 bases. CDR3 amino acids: CASSLAPTGGITEAFF. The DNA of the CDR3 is TGTGCCAGCAGCTTAGCCCCAACAGGGGGGATCACTGAAGCTTTCTTT.